This T cell receptor beta chain came from a study of T-cell memory formation after mild COVID-19. Study-wide background: TCR clusters were mostly confined to one donor each. Study-level findings and limits: Chiefly within CM and EM were the contracting CD4+ clones; CD8+ ones were within EMRA. Researchers could not confirm that second-wave clones peaking on day 37 targeted SARS-CoV-2.

TCRdb re-derived calls from the 5' RACE reads in MiXCR, one entry per CDR3 protein. The sample contains around 440,000 distinct CDR3 sequences, 15% to 20% of which appear only once. This clonotype was detected a few times. Its specificity is not known. The CDR3 contains 14 residues. The junction had 5 bases not matched to a gene; V was cut back by 0 bases and J by 8 bases. Germline lookup yields CDR1 SGHTA and CDR2 FQGNSA. The chain links TRBV7-2 to TRBJ1-2; 8 bases are shared with TRBD1. The sequence was obtained from an adult woman who had mild COVID-19 (a few samples of this study predate the infection). Cell type and time point are not known. Sequencing was done on a sample of PBMCs or a T cell subset sorted from them (not recorded which). CDR3 amino acids: CASSLAQGAAGYTF. CDR3 bases: TGTGCCAGCAGCTTAGCGCAGGGGGCGGCAGGCTACACCTTC. The full variable domain, completed using reference TRBV7-2 and TRBJ1-2, is GAGVSQSPSNKVTEKGKDVELRCDPISGHTALYWYRQSLGQGLEFLIYFQGNSAPDKSGLPSDRFSAERTGGSVSTLTIQRTQQEDSAVYLCASSLAQGAAGYTFGSGTRLTVV.